What follows are 9 T cell receptor beta chains derived from one specimen sequenced in a study of blood T cell repertoires in COVID-19. Produced via immunoSEQ multiplex PCR; TCRdb's table is partial and in-frame only. The table shows some 180,000 clones, with more than 80% occurring only once. The sample taken for sequencing was peripheral blood. Source of these receptors: a man aged 50-60 years with acute or convalescent COVID-19.

The chain recombines TRBV29-1 with TRBJ2-3; 10 positions agree with TRBD1. Germline CDR1 SQVTM, CDR2 ANQGSEA. The junction had 1 base not matched to a gene; V was cut back by 3 bases and J by 1 base. The CDR3 length is 14 residues. CDR3 protein: CSVDGTGGTDTQYF. DNA of the CDR3: TGCAGCGTTGACGGGACAGGGGGCACAGATACGCAGTATTTT.

A single count supports this clone. The chain recombines TRBV6-2 or TRBV6-3 with TRBJ1-5, with a tentative D call TRBD1 (6 bases). From germline, CDR1 is MNHEY and CDR2 SVGEGT. The CDR3 contains 14 residues. V was shortened by 4 bases and J by 5 bases, with 12 bases between the two germline ends. The CDR3 nucleotides are TGTGCCAGCAGTTTACGGGGGGGGCATCAGCCCCAGCATTTT. Translation gives CASSLRGGHQPQHF.

The V and J genes are TRBV9 and TRBJ1-1; 9 bases agree with TRBD1. CDR3 length: 16 amino acids. Germline V gives CDR1 SGDLS, CDR2 YYNGEE. With 2 bases clipped from V and 1 base from J, the junction kept 6 bases outside the gene matches. The chain's CDR3 is CASSVRRDRENTEAFF. The CDR3, as DNA: TGTGCCAGCAGCGTCCGTCGGGACAGGGAGAACACTGAAGCTTTCTTT.

The chain couples TRBV7-2 to TRBJ1-4; 8 bases are a match to TRBD1. Germline V gene data show CDR1 as SGHTA and CDR2 as FQGNSA. This CDR3 is built from 14 residues. Trimming cost V 5 bases and J 8 bases; bases outside gene matches: 7. CDR3 DNA: TGTGCCAGCAGCCGCGACAGGGGAGACGAAAAACTGTTTTTT. The encoded protein is CASSRDRGDEKLFF.

The chain combines TRBV21-1 with TRBJ1-5. TRBV21-1 is a pseudogene. This CDR3 has 12 residues. The CDR3 DNA sequence: TGTGCCAGCAGCAAACTCAATCAGCCCCAGCATTTT. Translated, it gives CASSKLNQPQHF.

The chain carries TRBV11-2 and TRBJ2-7; 13 bases agree with TRBD2. The junction had 10 bases not matched to a gene; V was cut back by 5 bases and J by 3 bases. The CDR3 contains 17 residues. Germline-derived CDR1 and CDR2 are SGHAT and FQNNGV. This CDR3 reads CASSPGLAGPLDYEQYF. The CDR3 DNA reads TGTGCCAGCAGCCCGGGACTAGCGGGACCCCTCGACTACGAGCAGTACTTC.

The sample holds a few counts of this clone. The chain has TRBV7-6 and TRBJ2-1; 12 bases are shared with TRBD2. V lost 1 base and J lost 9; bases outside the gene matches: 10. The CDR3 covers 17 residues. Germline loops: CDR1 SGHVS, CDR2 FNYEAQ. CDR3 sequence reads: CASSLEPSGRAFSEQFF. For the CDR3, the DNA is TGTGCCAGCAGCTTAGAGCCTAGCGGGAGGGCATTTAGTGAGCAGTTCTTC.

DNA of the CDR3: TGTGCCAGCAGGAAGACAGGGGGCTCGGAGACCCAGTACTTC. Translation: CASRKTGGSETQYF. The chain uses TRBV25-1 and TRBJ2-5, with TRBD1 identical over 10 bases. The germline V gene encodes CDR1 MGHDK and CDR2 SYGVNS. Germline trimming cut 6 bases from V and 5 bases from J; bases unmatched to any gene: 6. The CDR3 has 14 residues.

V and J are TRBV4-1 and TRBJ2-5, with TRBD1 matching 7 bases. Per the germline V gene, CDR1 is MGHRA and CDR2 is YSYEKL. The CDR3 totals 15 residues. The V segment lost 1 base and the J segment 2 bases; nucleotides outside the gene matches: 4. The CDR3, as DNA: TGCGCCAGCAGCCAAGCTCGGGACAGACAAGAGACCCAGTACTTC. Residues: CASSQARDRQETQYF.